The T cell receptor (beta chain) described here comes from a study of blood T cell repertoires in COVID-19. In the original analysis: The assay estimated nucleated cells by amplifying reference gene primers. TCRdb's table, derived via immunoSEQ multiplex PCR, lists solely in-frame clones and lacks some. The V and J calls and clone size are taken from that table; D and trimming were inferred from the DNA. Counted here are approximately 100,000 clones, 70% to 90% occurring once; the ten biggest clones make up around 2.2%. Per germline, CDR1 SGHNT and CDR2 YYREEE (reference sequence). V was shortened by 2 bases and J by 2 bases, with 11 bases between the two germline ends. The CDR3 sequence is 14 residues long.

The sequence came from a human donor in a cohort sampled during active COVID-19. Sequencing was done on a sample of peripheral blood. The chain employs TRBV5-4 and TRBJ2-7, with D possibly matching TRBD2 (5 bases). The CDR3 protein is CASSFGQEAYEQYF. For the CDR3, the DNA is TGTGCCAGCAGCTTCGGGCAGGAGGCCTACGAGCAGTACTTC.